The clone carrying this TCR beta chain was seen many times. This record comes from a study of low-dose radiotherapy and immunotherapy resistance in tumors. Study details: Radiation delivery to Cohort 1 consisted of 0.5 Gy per fraction every 2 weeks, summing to 6.5 Gy. On an every-two-weeks schedule, patients received intravenous nivolumab 240 mg, along with ipilimumab 1 mg/kg every six weeks.

Germline trimming cut 1 base from V and 1 base from J; bases unmatched to any gene: 2. The CDR3 sequence is 15 residues long. Per the germline V gene, CDR1 is SGHTA and CDR2 is FQGTGA. Primers used for first-strand cDNA, a TRAV- and TRBV-specific set, covered both alpha and beta chains. For amplifying TCRs, the PCR ran for 15 to 20 cycles with Phusion, which was used together with a constant-region primer and the adapter on the V primers. In vitro transcription served to amplify the isolated mRNA. MiXCR, applied by TCRdb to the reads, yields one record per CDR3 protein. The data show 80,000 to 90,000 distinct CDR3 sequences, over 15% seen once. Time point denoted: before trial treatment.

The sequencing here drew on PBMCs, taken before treatment. The clonotype was recovered from a male donor with prostate cancer. The chain joins TRBV7-3 to TRBJ2-5, with TRBD1 identical over 8 bases. In nucleotides, the CDR3 is TGTGCCAGCAGCTTAAGGACAGGGAGCCAAGAGACCCAGTACTTC. This encodes CASSLRTGSQETQYF.